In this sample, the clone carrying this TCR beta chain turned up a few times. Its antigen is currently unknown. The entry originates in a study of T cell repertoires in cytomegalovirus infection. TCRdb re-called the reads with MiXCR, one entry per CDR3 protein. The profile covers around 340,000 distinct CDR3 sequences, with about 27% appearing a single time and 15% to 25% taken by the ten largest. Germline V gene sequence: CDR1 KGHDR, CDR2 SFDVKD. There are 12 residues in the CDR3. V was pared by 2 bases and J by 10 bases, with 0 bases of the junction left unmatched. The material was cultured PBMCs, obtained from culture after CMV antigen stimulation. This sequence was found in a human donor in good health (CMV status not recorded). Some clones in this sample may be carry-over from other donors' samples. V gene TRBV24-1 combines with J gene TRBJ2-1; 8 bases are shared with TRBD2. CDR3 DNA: TGTGCCACCAGTGATTGGACTAGCGAGCAGTTCTTC. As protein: CATSDWTSEQFF.